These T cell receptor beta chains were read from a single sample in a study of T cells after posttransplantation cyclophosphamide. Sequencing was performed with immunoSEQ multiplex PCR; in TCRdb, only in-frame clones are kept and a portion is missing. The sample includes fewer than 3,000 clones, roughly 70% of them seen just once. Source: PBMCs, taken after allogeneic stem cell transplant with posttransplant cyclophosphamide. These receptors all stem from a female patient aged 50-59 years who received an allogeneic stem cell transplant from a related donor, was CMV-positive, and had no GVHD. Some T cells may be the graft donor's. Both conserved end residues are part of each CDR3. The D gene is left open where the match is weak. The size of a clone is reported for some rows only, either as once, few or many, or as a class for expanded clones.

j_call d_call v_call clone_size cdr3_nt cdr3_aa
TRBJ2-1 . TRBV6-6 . TGTGCCAGCAGTTACGCCGTCCGGTATGAGCAGTTCTTC CASSYAVRYEQFF
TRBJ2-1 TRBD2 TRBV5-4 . TGTGCCTGGACTAGCGGGGGGGCAAACAATGAGCAGTTCTTC CAWTSGGANNEQFF
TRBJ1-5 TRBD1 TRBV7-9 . TGTGCCAGCAGGCCTCAGGGGGATCAGCCCCAGCATTTT CASRPQGDQPQHF
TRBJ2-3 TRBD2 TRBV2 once TGTGCCAGCCCTCTGCCCCCCCCCTTTAGCGGGAGCACAGATACGCAGTATTTT CASPLPPPFSGSTDTQYF
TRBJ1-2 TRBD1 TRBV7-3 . TGTGCCAGCGGACAACAGGGGGCCGATTATGGCTACACCTTC CASGQQGADYGYTF
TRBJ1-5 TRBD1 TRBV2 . TGTGCCAGCAGTGAAGCCGAGGACAGGGAGCAGCCCCAGCATTTT CASSEAEDREQPQHF
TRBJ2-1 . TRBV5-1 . TGCGCCAGCAGCTTGGACTACAACAATGAGCAGTTCTTC CASSLDYNNEQFF
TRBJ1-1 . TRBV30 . TGTGCCTGGACGTTGAACACTGAAGCTTTCTTT CAWTLNTEAFF
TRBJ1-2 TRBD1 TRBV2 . TGTGCCAGCGGGACAGAGAGCTATGGCTACACCTTC CASGTESYGYTF
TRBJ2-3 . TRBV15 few TGTGCCACCAGCAGGGTTTCGGGGGGCCAAGATACGCAGTATTTT CATSRVSGGQDTQYF
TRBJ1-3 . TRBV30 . TGTGCCTGGAGCTCGATGGGCGGAAACACCATATATTTT CAWSSMGGNTIYF
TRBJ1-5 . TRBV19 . TGTGCCAGTAGTCCCTGGGGGGGGCTTGATCAGCCCCAGCATTTT CASSPWGGLDQPQHF
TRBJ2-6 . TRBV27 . TGTGCCAGCAACTGGCGGGGATTCTCTGGGGCCAACGTCCTGACTTTC CASNWRGFSGANVLTF
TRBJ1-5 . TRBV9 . TGTGCCAGCAGCGTAGGGGGAGGAATGTTGCAGCCCCAGCATTTT CASSVGGGMLQPQHF
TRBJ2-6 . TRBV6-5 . TGTGCCAGCAGTTACTTCGTCAGGGCCGGGGCCAACGTCCTGACTTTC CASSYFVRAGANVLTF
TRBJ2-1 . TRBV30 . TGTGCCTGGAGTGTACGGGGGTACGAGTTCTTC CAWSVRGYEFF
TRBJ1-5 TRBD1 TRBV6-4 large TGTGCCAGCAGTGACAACCCAGGGGGATCTCAGCCCCAGCATTTT CASSDNPGGSQPQHF
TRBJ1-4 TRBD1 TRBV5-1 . TGCGCCAGCAGCTTGCGTAGGGGGCTGGGTGAAAAACTGTTTTTT CASSLRRGLGEKLFF
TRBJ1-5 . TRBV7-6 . TGTGCCAGCAGCATTAGTCCAGGGGGCAATCAGCCCCAGCATTTT CASSISPGGNQPQHF
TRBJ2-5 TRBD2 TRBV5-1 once TGCGCCAGCAGCTCAGGGACTAGCGGGGGGGCCGGTGAGACCCAGTACTTC CASSSGTSGGAGETQYF
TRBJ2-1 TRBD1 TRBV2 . TGTGCCAGCAGTGGACAGGGTCTAGGGAATGAGCAGTTCTTC CASSGQGLGNEQFF
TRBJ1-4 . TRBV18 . TGTGCCAGCTCACCAGCAGGGCAGGATGGTGAAAAACTGTTTTTT CASSPAGQDGEKLFF
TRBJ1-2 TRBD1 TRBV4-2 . TGTGCCAGCAGCGCGGGACAGGATTGGCAGGGTGGCTACACCTTC CASSAGQDWQGGYTF
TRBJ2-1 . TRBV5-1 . TGCGCCAGCAGCTTGGTTGGTCTAGATGAGCAGTTCTTC CASSLVGLDEQFF
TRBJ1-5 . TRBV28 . TGTGCCAGCAGTGCCCAGGGGAGAAATCAGCCCCAGCATTTT CASSAQGRNQPQHF